This T cell receptor beta chain was retrieved from a study of blood T cell repertoires in COVID-19. Study-wide background: The United States, Italy and Spain supplied acute and convalescent COVID-19 samples.

TCRdb keeps only in-frame clones here, not all; method: immunoSEQ multiplex PCR. The sample has approximately 72,000 clones, roughly 85% seen once; the top ten hold 15% to 20%. This CDR3 has 14 residues. Germline assignment: CDR1 SNHLY and CDR2 FYNNEI. Trimming shortened V by 7 bases and J by 5 bases, and 17 bases separated the two germline ends. The specimen sequenced was peripheral blood. This sequence joins TRBV2 and TRBJ1-2; D is uncertain. This clonotype was obtained from an elderly woman with acute or convalescent COVID-19. This chain's CDR3 is CASTPFSGDYGYTF. The CDR3 bases are TGTGCCAGCACCCCTTTCTCGGGAGATTATGGCTACACCTTC.